This T cell receptor (beta chain) appears in the sequencing data of a study of cytomegalovirus exposure and HLA in healthy donors. For the study at large: Out of about 360 genotyped donors, roughly 78% belonged to the Caucasian-associated ancestry cluster.

Whereas donors were nominally healthy upon sampling, unrecorded immune exposures were probable. As to this clone: As yet, its antigen is unknown.

Findings and limits, study-wide: Sequencing depth roughly uniform across donors was assumed in presence/absence analyses. A missense variant in DCLRE1C was later tied to TCR beta V- and J-gene trimming.

The study ran its PCR with 60 Vbeta and 13 Jbeta primers. Repertoires were generated with immunoSEQ multiplex PCR, while TCRdb's copy carries only in-frame clones and drops some. Of 150,000 to 200,000 clones in the sample, 70% to 80% are singletons; the top ten hold about 2%. The sequencing sample was made of PBMCs. This TCR derives from a woman in her forties or fifties in good health and CMV-seronegative.

The DNA of the CDR3 is TGCGCCAGCAGTGAGTCTGAGATGTACAATGAGCAGTTCTTC. This translates into CASSESEMYNEQFF. V and J are TRBV10-2 and TRBJ2-1; D remains unclear. V lost 0 bases and J lost 4, with 7 bases in between. Germline CDR1 reads WSHSY; CDR2 reads SAAADI. The CDR3 is made up of 14 amino acids.